This T cell receptor beta chain originates from a study of shared clonotypes between healthy human individuals. Terminally differentiated effector memory CD45RA+ cells were excluded by CCR7 positive selection of CD45RO-negative cells. Study donors comprised healthy, HIV-negative adults devoid of recent acute infection or vaccination. Study findings and constraints: Investigators expected sequencing depth to affect clonotype sharing among donors. Apart from blood, nothing was sampled; tissue repertoires likely differ. Estimated richness values were generally larger in naive subsets than in memory subsets.

About this clone: The antigen remains unidentified.

Assay used: immunoSEQ multiplex PCR; TCRdb lists only in-frame clones, some missing. Among just over 2,000,000 clones, just under 95% were seen once, and the ten largest hold around 1.1%. CDR3 length equals 13 residues. The V gene lost 3 bases and the J gene lost 3 bases, with 8 bases spanning the gap. CDR1 and CDR2 (germline): MGHDK, SYGVNS. This sequence joins TRBV25-1 and TRBJ2-5; D is unresolved. The sequence was collected from a man aged 18 to 35 in good health. Sequencing was performed on naive CD8+ T cells sorted from blood. CDR3: CASSEALEETQYF. Written as DNA, the CDR3 is TGTGCCAGCAGTGAGGCCCTGGAAGAGACCCAGTACTTC.